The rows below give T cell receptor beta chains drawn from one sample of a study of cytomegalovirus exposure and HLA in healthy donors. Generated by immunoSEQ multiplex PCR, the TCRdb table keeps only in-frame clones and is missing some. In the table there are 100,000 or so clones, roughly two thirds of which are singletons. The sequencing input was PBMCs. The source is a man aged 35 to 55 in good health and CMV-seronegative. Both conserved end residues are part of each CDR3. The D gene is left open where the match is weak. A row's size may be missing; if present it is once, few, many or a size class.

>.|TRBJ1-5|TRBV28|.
TGTGCCAGCAGTTGGGCCCGGGGTCCCAGGGGACCCCAGCATTTT
CASSWARGPRGPQHF
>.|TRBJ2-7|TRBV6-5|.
TGTGCCAGCAGCAGACAAACTACAGGTACCTACGAGCAGTACTTC
CASSRQTTGTYEQYF
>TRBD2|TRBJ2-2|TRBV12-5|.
TGTGCTAGTGGTTGGGGGGGGATCACCGGGGAGCTGTTTTTT
CASGWGGITGELFF
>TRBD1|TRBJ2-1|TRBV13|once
TGTGCCAGCAGCTGGTGGACAGGCCCCAATGAGCAGTTCTTC
CASSWWTGPNEQFF
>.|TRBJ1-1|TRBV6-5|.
TGTGCCAGCAGTTATTGGGGCGTGGAGTGGGGCACTGAAGCTTTCTTT
CASSYWGVEWGTEAFF
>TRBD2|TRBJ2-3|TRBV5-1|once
TGCGCCAGCAGCCTCGGACTAGCGGGGCCAAGCACAGATACGCAGTATTTT
CASSLGLAGPSTDTQYF
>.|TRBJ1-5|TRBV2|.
TGTGCCAGCACCCCGGAACAGGGTAATCAGCCCCAGCATTTT
CASTPEQGNQPQHF
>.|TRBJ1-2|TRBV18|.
TGTGCCAGCTCACCGCGGACACGTCCTACGAACTATGGCTACACCTTC
CASSPRTRPTNYGYTF
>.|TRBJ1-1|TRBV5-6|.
TGTGCCAGCAGCTTGGGAGCAGGTTTGAACACTGAAGCTTTCTTT
CASSLGAGLNTEAFF
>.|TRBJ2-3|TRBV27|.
TGTGCCAGCAGTTTATCACTAATGGGACTGGATATATCTAGCACAGATACGCAGTATTTT
CASSLSLMGLDISSTDTQYF
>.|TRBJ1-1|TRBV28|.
TGTGCCAGCAGTTACAGGACGAACACTGAAGCTTTCTTT
CASSYRTNTEAFF
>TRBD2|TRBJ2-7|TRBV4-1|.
TGCGCCAGCAGGCCAGCGGGGGGAACCTACGAGCAGTACTTC
CASRPAGGTYEQYF
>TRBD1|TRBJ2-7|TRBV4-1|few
TGCGCCAGCAGCCACAGGGGGCGGAAGAACGAGCAGTACTTC
CASSHRGRKNEQYF
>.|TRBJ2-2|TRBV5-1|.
TGCGCCAGCACCCCAGGGAACACCGGGGAGCTGTTTTTT
CASTPGNTGELFF
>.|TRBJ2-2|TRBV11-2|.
TGTGCCAGCAGCTTAGAGACACTCCCCGGCGGGGAGCTGTTTTTT
CASSLETLPGGELFF
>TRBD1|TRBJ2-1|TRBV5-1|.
TGCGCCAGCAGCCAAATTCCGGGACAGACCTACAATGAGCAGTTCTTC
CASSQIPGQTYNEQFF
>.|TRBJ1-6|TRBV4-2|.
TGTGCCAGCAGCCAAGATCCCCAGGGTTCCTATAATTCACCCCTCCACTTT
CASSQDPQGSYNSPLHF
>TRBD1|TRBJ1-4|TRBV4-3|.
TGCGCCAGCAGCCTGCTAGGGACAGGGTATGAAAAACTGTTTTTT
CASSLLGTGYEKLFF
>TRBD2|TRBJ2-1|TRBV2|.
TGTGCCAGCATGAAATCCCCTAGCGGGGTGCTCTTC
CASMKSPSGVLF
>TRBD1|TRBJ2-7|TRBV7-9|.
TGTGCCAGCCAACCTACCGGGACAGTAGACCCTCCCGAGCAGTACTTC
CASQPTGTVDPPEQYF
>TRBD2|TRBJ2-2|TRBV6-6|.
TGTGCCAGCAGGGGAGGGACCTCCCCCACCGGGGAGCTGTTTTTT
CASRGGTSPTGELFF
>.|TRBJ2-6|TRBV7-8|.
TGTGCCAGCAGCTCCGGACAACATGGGGGGGCCAACGTCCTGACTTTC
CASSSGQHGGANVLTF
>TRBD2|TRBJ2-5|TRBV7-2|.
TGTGCCAGCAGCGGAGGACTAGCGGGGGACCTTCAAGAGACCCAGTACTTC
CASSGGLAGDLQETQYF
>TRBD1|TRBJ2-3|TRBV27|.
TGTGCCAGCAGCGTACGGACAGGCCCCGATACGCAGTATTTT
CASSVRTGPDTQYF
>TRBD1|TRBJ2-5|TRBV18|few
TGTGCCAGCTCATTCACCGGGACAGGGGGGGAGACCCAGTACTTC
CASSFTGTGGETQYF
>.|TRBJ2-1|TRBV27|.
TGTGCCAGCAGTTTAGGAGCAGGGAGGTTCTACAATGAGCAGTTCTTC
CASSLGAGRFYNEQFF
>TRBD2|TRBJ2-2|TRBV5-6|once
TGTGCCAGCAGCTTGGATCCTAGCGGAGACACCGGGGAGCTGTTTTTT
CASSLDPSGDTGELFF
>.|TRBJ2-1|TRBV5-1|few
TGCGCCAGCAGCCCGGAGGGGGGGGGCCAATACAATGAGCAGTTCTTC
CASSPEGGGQYNEQFF
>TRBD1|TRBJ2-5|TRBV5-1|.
TGCGCCAGCAGCTCTCCCGACAGGGGAGAGACCCAGTACTTC
CASSSPDRGETQYF
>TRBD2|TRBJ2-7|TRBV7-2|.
TGTGCCAGCAGCTTAACTAGCGGGGGCTACGAGCAGTACTTC
CASSLTSGGYEQYF
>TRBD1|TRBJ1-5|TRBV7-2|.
TGTGCCAGCAGCTTAAGGGACAGGGGTTTTCAGCCCCAGCATTTT
CASSLRDRGFQPQHF
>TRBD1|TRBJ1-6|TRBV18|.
TGTGCCAGCTCACCAAATCAGGGGGCCGATTCACCCCTCCACTTT
CASSPNQGADSPLHF
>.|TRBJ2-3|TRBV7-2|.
TGTGCCAGCACAACAACAGATACGCAGTATTTT
CASTTTDTQYF
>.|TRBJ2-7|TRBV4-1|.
TGCGCCAGCAGCCAAGATCCCGGGGGACTCTACGAGCAGTACTTC
CASSQDPGGLYEQYF
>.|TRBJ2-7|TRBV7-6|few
TGTGCCAGCAGCTTAGCACTCCACAGCTACGAGCAGTACTTC
CASSLALHSYEQYF
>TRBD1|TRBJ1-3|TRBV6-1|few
TGTGCCAGCAGTGCATCGGACAGGCACCCCTCTGGAAACACCATATATTTT
CASSASDRHPSGNTIYF
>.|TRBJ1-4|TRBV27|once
TGTGCCAGCAGTTTATTCGTCTCCCCCACCTCCGGTCGTGAAAAACTGTTTTTT
CASSLFVSPTSGREKLFF
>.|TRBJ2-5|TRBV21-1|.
TGTGCCAGCAGCAAAGCGCTTTTGCTAGCGGGGCTCCAAGAGACCCAGTACTTC
CASSKALLLAGLQETQYF
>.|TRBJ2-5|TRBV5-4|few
TGTGCCAGCAGCGGGAAACTGGGGGCTACGTCCTACCAAGAGACCCAGTACTTC
CASSGKLGATSYQETQYF
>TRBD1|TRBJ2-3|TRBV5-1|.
TGCGCCAGCAGCCAGGGACAGCCTAGCACAGATACGCAGTATTTT
CASSQGQPSTDTQYF
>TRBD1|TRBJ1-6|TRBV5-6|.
TGTGCCAGCAGCTTGCTTGGTAGGGGGCCTGATAATTCACCCCTCCACTTT
CASSLLGRGPDNSPLHF
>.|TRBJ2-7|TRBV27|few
TGTGCCAGCAGTCAAGGGGGCTACGAGCAGTACTTC
CASSQGGYEQYF